These 27 T cell receptor beta chains originate from one sample sequenced in a study of immune cell composition in non-small cell lung cancer. Data came from immunoSEQ multiplex PCR; TCRdb stores just in-frame clones and leaves some out. Of several thousand clones in the sample, about three quarters were seen once. What was sequenced was lung tumor tissue. These receptors all come from a human donor with non-small cell lung cancer.

V is TRBV6-4 and J is TRBJ2-3; 8 bases are a match to TRBD2. The germline CDR1 and CDR2 sequences are MRHNA and SNTAGT. The CDR3 totals 16 residues. The V gene end was trimmed by 0 bases and the J gene end by 4 bases; junction bases not matched to a gene: 6. DNA of the CDR3: TGTGCCAGCAGTGACTCTGGCGGGGGGTTTCCAGATACGCAGTATTTT. Translated, it gives CASSDSGGGFPDTQYF.

The V call is TRBV4-3, the J call TRBJ2-2, with 8 nucleotides matching TRBD1. Germline loops: CDR1 LGHNA, CDR2 YSLEER. J gave up 6 bases and V 4 bases, and 4 bases lay outside the gene matches. The CDR3 consists of 14 residues. This chain's CDR3 is CASSPGGASGELFF. The CDR3, as DNA: TGCGCCAGCAGCCCAGGGGGCGCGTCCGGGGAGCTGTTTTTT.

This chain joins TRBV5-1 and TRBJ2-1, with unresolved D. Trimming pared 0 bases from V and 4 bases from J, leaving 8 bases between. The CDR3 contains 14 residues. The germline V gene encodes CDR1 SGHRS and CDR2 YFSETQ. The DNA for the CDR3 is TGCGCCAGCAGCTTGGGCCAGAATTACAATGAGCAGTTCTTC. Translating gives CASSLGQNYNEQFF.

The chain carries TRBV7-2 and TRBJ1-2, with 8 bases aligning to TRBD1. There are 14 residues in the CDR3. With V trimmed by 4 bases and J by 8 bases, 9 bases remained unmatched. CDR1 and CDR2 from the germline V gene are SGHTA and FQGNSA. The CDR3 DNA reads as TGTGCCAGCAGCTCCCGCCAGGGGGCCCGAGGCTACACCTTC. Amino acid sequence: CASSSRQGARGYTF.

This CDR3 reads CAWIRQGVGSGYTF. The CDR3 DNA sequence: TGTGCCTGGATTAGGCAGGGGGTAGGTAGTGGCTACACCTTC. V is TRBV30 and J is TRBJ1-2; TRBD1 matches at 7 bases. This CDR3 spans 14 amino acids. Germline CDR1 reads GTSNPN; CDR2 reads SVGIG (reference sequence). V was clipped by 4 bases and J by 7 bases; unmatched bases: 12. Looking up the rest from reference TRBV30 and TRBJ1-2 gives the full variable domain: SQTIHQWPATLVQPVGSPLSLECTVEGTSNPNLYWYRQAAGRGLQLLFYSVGIGQISSEVPQNLSASRPQDRQFILSSKKLLLSDSGFYLCAWIRQGVGSGYTFGSGTRLTVV.

The chain combines TRBV5-4 with TRBJ1-1; 9 bases agree with TRBD1. Germline V gene sequence: CDR1 SGHNT, CDR2 YYREEE (reference sequence). The CDR3 consists of 15 residues. V shed 3 bases and J 6 bases; nucleotides not matched to a gene: 9. For the CDR3, the DNA is TGTGCCAGCAGCTGGGACAGGGAACTGGTTTCTGAAGCTTTCTTT. It yields the protein CASSWDRELVSEAFF.

V and J are TRBV7-2 and TRBJ2-5; possible D gene TRBD2, 5 bases. The germline V gene has CDR1 SGHTA and CDR2 FQGNSA. V lost 6 bases and J 2 bases, leaving 13 bases between the germline ends. This CDR3 is 14 amino acids long. The CDR3 here is CASSPPGLQETQYF. CDR3 in DNA: TGTGCCAGCAGTCCCCCCGGACTTCAAGAGACCCAGTACTTC.

This sequence joins TRBV6-5 and TRBJ1-1, with 7 nucleotides matching TRBD1. V lost 6 bases and J lost 7; bases outside the gene matches: 2. The CDR3 loop spans 11 amino acids. Per the germline V gene, CDR1 is MNHEY and CDR2 is SVGAGI. CDR3 nucleotides: TGTGCCAGCAGCCAGGGGGGTGAAGCTTTCTTT. Encoded protein: CASSQGGEAFF.

The chain has TRBV27 and TRBJ2-7, with 11 positions matching TRBD2. The CDR3 is 17 amino acids. The ends lost 3 bases at V and 7 bases at J; junction bases unmatched: 14. Germline V lookup: CDR1 MNHEY, CDR2 SMNVEV (reference sequence). CDR3 sequence: CASSLASGGSRSREQYF. The CDR3 DNA reads TGTGCCAGCAGTTTGGCTAGCGGGGGGTCCCGCTCGAGGGAGCAGTACTTC.

The J gene is TRBJ2-7, the V gene TRBV11-2, with 9 bases aligning to TRBD2. The V and J ends lost 1 base and 3 bases, in that order; junction bases with no gene match: 7. The CDR3 loop spans 16 amino acids. Looked up from germline, CDR1 is SGHAT and CDR2 is FQNNGV. This CDR3 is CASSLGFSRGGYEQYF. As DNA, the CDR3 is TGTGCCAGCAGCTTAGGTTTCTCGCGGGGGGGCTACGAGCAGTACTTC. The variable domain in full, completed from reference TRBV11-2 and TRBJ2-7, reads EAGVAQSPRYKIIEKRQSVAFWCNPISGHATLYWYQQILGQGPKLLIQFQNNGVVDDSQLPKDRFSAERLKGVDSTLKIQPAKLEDSAVYLCASSLGFSRGGYEQYFGPGTRLTVT.

V gene TRBV18 combines with J gene TRBJ2-1; 7 nucleotides match TRBD2. This CDR3 comprises 16 residues. Germline V gene sequence: CDR1 KGHSH, CDR2 LQKENI. With V trimmed by 3 bases and J by 5 bases, 10 bases remained unmatched. This CDR3 reads CASSPTGAGVDNEQFF. As DNA, the CDR3 is TGTGCCAGCTCACCCACCGGGGCGGGGGTGGACAATGAGCAGTTCTTC.

This clone occurred once. The CDR3 DNA reads as TGTGCCAGCAGCCGCGCCGCCGACAGGGGAGGGGAAAAACTGTTTTTT. Translation: CASSRAADRGGEKLFF. This sequence joins TRBV7-2 and TRBJ1-4; 8 bases map to TRBD1. Unmatched junction bases numbered 13, after V lost 5 bases and J lost 8 bases. This CDR3 has 16 amino acids. Germline assignment: CDR1 SGHTA and CDR2 FQGNSA. Together with reference TRBV7-2 and TRBJ1-4, the CDR3 gives the full variable domain: GAGVSQSPSNKVTEKGKDVELRCDPISGHTALYWYRQSLGQGLEFLIYFQGNSAPDKSGLPSDRFSAERTGGSVSTLTIQRTQQEDSAVYLCASSRAADRGGEKLFFGSGTQLSVL.

By sample fraction, this clone is large (0.1 to 1%). The chain joins TRBV5-1 to TRBJ2-2; D unresolved. The CDR3 spans 12 residues. The V gene lost 0 bases and the J gene lost 7 bases, with 4 bases spanning the gap. Germline CDR1 reads SGHRS; CDR2 reads YFSETQ. This chain's CDR3 is CASSLAGGELFF. The CDR3 DNA sequence: TGCGCCAGCAGCTTGGCGGGCGGGGAGCTGTTTTTT.

The chain has TRBV13 and TRBJ1-4, with no clear D. Germline CDR1 is PRHDT and CDR2 is FYEKMQ (reference sequence). The CDR3 is 14 amino acids. The V gene lost 0 bases and the J gene lost 8 bases, with 10 bases spanning the gap. The CDR3 sequence is CASSLGRPREKLFF. The CDR3, as DNA: TGTGCCAGCAGCTTAGGCAGGCCCAGGGAAAAACTGTTTTTT.

This clone has only one observation. The chain carries TRBV6-5 and TRBJ1-1; tentative D call: TRBD1 (5 bases). CDR1 and CDR2 (germline): MNHEY, SVGAGI. V was shortened by 0 bases and J by 6 bases, with 8 bases between the two germline ends. This CDR3 region has 13 residues. In DNA, the CDR3 is TGTGCCAGCAGTTACTCAGGGGCCGCTGAAGCTTTCTTT. Protein product: CASSYSGAAEAFF.

The V gene is TRBV9, the J gene TRBJ1-3, with TRBD1 matching 7 bases. The V gene's germline CDR1 is SGDLS and CDR2 YYNGEE. The J segment lost 0 bases and the V segment lost 0 bases, leaving 0 bases of the junction unmatched. The CDR3 consists of 15 residues. The CDR3 DNA sequence: TGTGCCAGCAGCGTAGGACAGGGCTCTGGAAACACCATATATTTT. It specifies CASSVGQGSGNTIYF.

The V gene is TRBV30, the J gene TRBJ2-7; 7 positions agree with TRBD2. The germline gives CDR1 GTSNPN, CDR2 SVGIG (reference sequence). The CDR3 covers 14 residues. V dropped 2 bases and J dropped 6; count of bases not matched to a gene: 10. CDR3: CAWSIGTSVSEQYF. Written as DNA, the CDR3 is TGTGCCTGGAGTATCGGCACTAGCGTATCCGAGCAGTACTTC.

The chain has TRBV11-2 and TRBJ2-5; D is ambiguous. This CDR3 has 11 residues. V was cut by 3 bases and J by 10 bases, with 9 bases left in between. Germline V gene sequence: CDR1 SGHAT, CDR2 FQNNGV. The CDR3 DNA reads TGTGCCAGCAGCTTGGCTTACGACCAGTACTTC. Amino acids: CASSLAYDQYF.

The chain joins TRBV19 to TRBJ1-2; 8 bases fit TRBD1. The CDR3 consists of 17 residues. V lost 5 bases to trimming and J lost 0 bases; unmatched junction nucleotides: 11. The germline gives CDR1 LNHDA, CDR2 SQIVND (reference sequence). In DNA, the CDR3 is TGTGCCAGTAGTCCCTGGGACAGGACTACCCCTAACTATGGCTACACCTTC. It yields the protein CASSPWDRTTPNYGYTF.

The chain links TRBV27 to TRBJ1-6; D remains unclear. Germline V CDR1 and CDR2: MNHEY, SMNVEV (reference sequence). Trimming removed 1 base from V and 0 bases from J, with 7 bases in between. This CDR3 is 16 amino acids long. The CDR3 here is CASSLFASSYNSPLHF. As DNA, the CDR3 is TGTGCCAGCAGTTTATTTGCCAGCTCCTATAATTCACCCCTCCACTTT.

This clone was picked up a small number of times. In nucleotides, the CDR3 is TGTGCCAGCAGCTTATTTAGGGGGCAACAGGGCTACACCTTC. It is translated as CASSLFRGQQGYTF. This chain uses TRBV13 with TRBJ1-2; 7 positions match TRBD1. This CDR3 is built from 14 residues. J gave up 8 bases and V 2 bases, and 8 bases lay outside the gene matches. From germline, CDR1 is PRHDT and CDR2 FYEKMQ (reference sequence).

This clone has just one count. The gene calls are TRBV18 and TRBJ2-7; tentative D call: TRBD1 (6 bases). This CDR3 is 15 amino acids long. The ends were cut back, 0 bases at V and 9 bases at J, with 18 bases in the middle. Per the germline V gene, CDR1 is KGHSH and CDR2 is LQKENI. The CDR3, as DNA: TGTGCCAGCTCACCACCGGAACAGGGAACGTATTGGCAGTACTTC. It specifies CASSPPEQGTYWQYF.

V gene TRBV6-1 combines with J gene TRBJ2-2; D is uncertain. This CDR3 spans 14 amino acids. Germline CDR1 and CDR2: MNHNS and SASEGT. V dropped 10 bases and J dropped 5 bases, with 17 bases sitting between them. The CDR3 DNA is TGTGCCACTTACGACCTAGGAAGGACCGGGGAGCTGTTTTTT. Amino acids: CATYDLGRTGELFF.

The chain employs TRBV2 and TRBJ2-3; D may be TRBD1 (5 bases). The CDR3 loop spans 14 amino acids. Germline loops: CDR1 SNHLY, CDR2 FYNNEI. V was pared by 6 bases and J by 6 bases, with 16 bases between. The CDR3 nucleotides read TGTGCCAGCAGGAAGGGCAGGGATCTGGATACGCAGTATTTT. This translates into CASRKGRDLDTQYF. The whole variable domain, filled in from reference TRBV2 and TRBJ2-3, reads EPEVTQTPSHQVTQMGQEVILRCVPISNHLYFYWYRQILGQKVEFLVSFYNNEISEKSEIFDDQFSVERPDGSNFTLKIRSTKLEDSAMYFCASRKGRDLDTQYFGPGTRLTVL.

The chain has TRBV2 and TRBJ2-2; possible D gene TRBD1, 5 bases. V dropped 6 bases and J dropped 9 bases, with 11 bases sitting between them. The CDR3 sequence is 12 residues long. The germline CDR1 and CDR2 sequences are SNHLY and FYNNEI. Here the CDR3 reads CASSAQGRELFF. The DNA of the CDR3 is TGTGCCAGCAGCGCCCAGGGCCGGGAGCTGTTTTTT.

The chain recombines TRBV5-4 with TRBJ2-1; the match to TRBD1 covers 7 bases. CDR3 length equals 16 residues. Germline CDR1 reads SGHNT; CDR2 reads YYREEE (reference sequence). The junction had 8 bases not matched to a gene; V was cut back by 5 bases and J by 0 bases. CDR3 residues: CASRPQTGSSYNEQFF. CDR3 in DNA: TGTGCCAGCAGACCTCAGACAGGGAGCTCCTACAATGAGCAGTTCTTC. The full variable domain, completed using reference TRBV5-4 and TRBJ2-1, is ETGVTQSPTHLIKTRGQQVTLRCSSQSGHNTVSWYQQALGQGPQFIFQYYREEENGRGNFPPRFSGLQFPNYSSELNVNALELDDSALYLCASRPQTGSSYNEQFFGPGTRLTVL.

V usage is TRBV28 and J usage is TRBJ1-2; maybe TRBD1 (6 bases). The germline V gene encodes CDR1 MDHEN and CDR2 SYDVKM. The CDR3 runs 15 residues. V dropped 3 bases and J dropped 4 bases, with 15 bases sitting between them. CDR3 protein: CASSFLPGAGYGYTF. For the CDR3, the DNA is TGTGCCAGCAGTTTTCTGCCAGGGGCAGGCTATGGCTACACCTTC.